Below are 7 T cell receptor beta chains sequenced from a single sample in a study of cytomegalovirus exposure and HLA in healthy donors. The PCR made use of 60 Vbeta and 13 Jbeta primers. The assay was immunoSEQ multiplex PCR, and TCRdb's table has in-frame clones only and misses some. The top ten hold roughly 1.5% of the sample, which has some 180,000 clones, 70% to 80% seen once. Sequencing was carried out using PBMCs. These receptors originate from a man younger than 30 in good health and CMV-seronegative.

The V gene is TRBV28, the J gene TRBJ1-3, with D possibly matching TRBD1 (5 bases). Trimming shortened V by 2 bases and J by 2 bases, and 10 bases separated the two germline ends. The CDR3 has 15 residues. Germline V lookup: CDR1 MDHEN, CDR2 SYDVKM. CDR3 nucleotide sequence: TGTGCCAGCAGTTTACAGGGAGGAGCTGGAAACACCATATATTTT. This encodes CASSLQGGAGNTIYF.

The V and J genes are TRBV5-1 and TRBJ2-3; 7 bases fit TRBD1. V trimming: 3 bases; J trimming: 14 bases; junction bases outside the gene matches: 12. The CDR3 has 13 residues. The germline V gene encodes CDR1 SGHRS and CDR2 YFSETQ. The CDR3 DNA sequence: TGCGCCAGCAGCTACGCTACAGGGGCCGCTCTGTATTTT. Its protein is CASSYATGAALYF.

About this clone: A junction end diverges from the germline sequence, so it may reflect a read error. The chain has TRBV7-2 and TRBJ2-5; a weak D match, TRBD1 (7 bases). Germline V gene lookup returns CDR1 SGHTA and CDR2 FQGNSA. CDR3 size: 16 residues. In DNA form, the CDR3 reads TGTGTCAGCAGTTCGGACCGGACAGGACTACAAGAGACCCAGTACTTC. Translating it yields CVSSSDRTGLQETQYF.

J is TRBJ2-3 and V is TRBV5-1; 8 bases are shared with TRBD1. J lost 1 base, V lost 3 bases, and 7 bases had no gene match. Germline values: CDR1 SGHRS, CDR2 YFSETQ. The CDR3 consists of 16 residues. The DNA of the CDR3 is TGCGCCAGCAGCTCCAGACAGGGGATGGGCACAGATACGCAGTATTTT. Its translation: CASSSRQGMGTDTQYF.

The rearrangement uses TRBV7-6 and TRBJ1-1; perhaps TRBD1 as D (5 bases). This CDR3 is 16 amino acids long. Trimming took 5 bases from V and 1 from J, leaving 17 bases between them. Germline CDR1 and CDR2: SGHVS and FNYEAQ. DNA of the CDR3: TGTGCCAGCAGCCAACATCCGGGGGAGAGGAACACTGAAGCTTTCTTT. Translation: CASSQHPGERNTEAFF.

This chain joins TRBV7-6 and TRBJ1-2; D gene ambiguous. With 5 bases removed from V and 3 bases from J, the gap between germline ends came to 10 bases. Germline-derived CDR1 and CDR2 are SGHVS and FNYEAQ. The CDR3 consists of 13 residues. CDR3 sequence reads: CASSPQTDYGYTF. The DNA for the CDR3 is TGTGCCAGCAGCCCCCAGACTGACTATGGCTACACCTTC.

The chain has TRBV27 and TRBJ1-2; no reliable D call. Germline V gives CDR1 MNHEY, CDR2 SMNVEV (reference sequence). V lost 4 bases, J lost 2 bases, and 8 bases lay in between. CDR3 size: 13 residues. The CDR3 DNA is TGTGCCAGCAGTTCCACACTAAACTATGGCTACACCTTC. It specifies CASSSTLNYGYTF.